Each of the 21 T cell receptor beta chains below was sequenced from the same sample in a study of early T cells in non-severe SARS-CoV-2 infection. TCRdb re-called the 5' RACE reads through MiXCR, storing one row per CDR3 protein. The top ten hold roughly 20% of the sample, which has tens of thousands of distinct CDR3 sequences, approximately 6.1% seen once. Here the sequenced sample was whole blood, taken at baseline. All receptors come from an adult who was a healthcare worker with PCR-confirmed SARS-CoV-2 infection or an uninfected control (not recorded which).

The table lists this clonotype with a few counts. The rearrangement joins TRBV7-9 to TRBJ1-1; D is uncertain. V was trimmed by 5 bases and J by 1 base, leaving 11 bases between them. The CDR3 has 14 amino acids. Germline assignment: CDR1 SEHNR and CDR2 FQNEAQ (reference sequence). The CDR3 DNA is TGTGCCAGCAGCCCTCCGACACAGAACACTGAAGCTTTCTTT. Translating it yields CASSPPTQNTEAFF. Drawing the rest from reference TRBV7-9 and TRBJ1-1, the complete variable domain is DTGVSQNPRHKITKRGQNVTFRCDPISEHNRLYWYRQTLGQGPEFLTYFQNEAQLEKSRLLSDRFSAERPKGSFSTLEIQRTEQGDSAMYLCASSPPTQNTEAFFGQGTRLTVV.

The CDR3 region has the DNA TGTGCCAGCAGTTACGCGGCCACACCGACTTACGAGCAGTACTTC. The encoded protein is CASSYAATPTYEQYF. The chain couples TRBV6-6 to TRBJ2-7; D remains ambiguous. Germline V CDR1 and CDR2: MNHNY, SVGAGI (reference sequence). The CDR3 contains 15 residues. V was clipped by 2 bases and J by 4 bases, with 15 bases between them.

This clonotype was observed many times. This chain joins TRBV12-3 or TRBV12-4 and TRBJ1-2; tentatively, D is TRBD1 (6 bases). With 2 bases removed from V and 7 bases from J, the gap between germline ends came to 14 bases. The CDR3 totals 14 residues. CDR3 nucleotide sequence: TGTGCCAGCAGTTTACGGGACATCGTTCCTGGCTACACCTTC. Translated, it gives CASSLRDIVPGYTF.

This clonotype was observed a handful of times. The chain joins TRBV9 to TRBJ2-2, with 7 bases fitting TRBD1. The CDR3 is 16 residues long. CDR1 and CDR2 from the germline V gene are SGDLS and YYNGEE. Trimming removed 4 bases from V and 0 bases from J; junction bases left unmatched: 6. The CDR3 DNA is TGTGCCAGCAGCCTCCGGGACAGACCGAACACCGGGGAGCTGTTTTTT. This encodes CASSLRDRPNTGELFF.

The rearrangement uses TRBV24-1 and TRBJ1-1, with D possibly matching TRBD1 (6 bases). CDR1 and CDR2 (germline): KGHDR, SFDVKD. Trimming removed 7 bases at V and 1 base at J, with 6 bases between. This CDR3 region has 12 residues. In nucleotides, the CDR3 is TGTGCCACCAGGGGACAGAACACTGAAGCTTTCTTT. Protein sequence: CATRGQNTEAFF.

The genes are TRBV6-5 and TRBJ1-1; D gene unclear. V lost 2 bases to trimming and J lost 0 bases, with 16 bases between them. The length of the CDR3 is 17 residues. Per germline, CDR1 MNHEY and CDR2 SVGAGI. CDR3 protein: CASSYTPFTGMNTEAFF. As DNA, the CDR3 is TGTGCCAGCAGTTACACCCCGTTCACGGGGATGAACACTGAAGCTTTCTTT.

This sequence joins TRBV19 and TRBJ2-2; D unresolved. The V gene lost 6 bases and the J gene lost 5 bases, with 19 bases spanning the gap. Germline-derived CDR1 and CDR2 are LNHDA and SQIVND (reference sequence). CDR3 length: 16 amino acids. CDR3 residues: CASRTLLEGWTGELFF. Written as DNA, the CDR3 is TGTGCCAGTAGAACCCTCTTAGAAGGGTGGACCGGGGAGCTGTTTTTT.

The genes are TRBV6-5 and TRBJ1-2; D gene uncertain. This CDR3 region has 13 residues. From germline, CDR1 is MNHEY and CDR2 SVGAGI. V was trimmed by 6 bases and J by 5 bases, leaving 13 bases between them. The CDR3 loop is CASSPSGRYGYTF. DNA of the CDR3: TGTGCCAGCAGCCCGTCGGGAAGGTATGGCTACACCTTC.

This clonotype was seen more than once but under ten times. This chain links TRBV6-6 with TRBJ2-2; 11 bases align to TRBD2. V lost 2 bases and J lost 1; bases outside the gene matches: 6. Germline V gene data show CDR1 as MNHNY and CDR2 as SVGAGI (reference sequence). The CDR3 covers 18 residues. The DNA for the CDR3 is TGTGCCAGCAGTTACCCTTTAGGACTAGCGGGGAACACCGGGGAGCTGTTTTTT. Protein sequence: CASSYPLGLAGNTGELFF.

J is TRBJ1-4 and V is TRBV11-2; no clear D. This CDR3 has 15 amino acids. The V end lost 0 bases, the J end lost 8 bases, and 13 bases lay between the germline ends. Germline V gives CDR1 SGHAT, CDR2 FQNNGV. This chain's CDR3 is CASSLDRATREKLFF. Written as DNA, the CDR3 is TGTGCCAGCAGCTTAGATCGGGCGACCCGAGAAAAACTGTTTTTT.

Ten or more counts support this clonotype. The CDR3: CASSLTGREKLFF. The CDR3 DNA reads as TGTGCCAGCAGTTTGACAGGGAGGGAAAAACTGTTTTTT. The rearrangement uses TRBV12-3 or TRBV12-4 and TRBJ1-4; 7 bases map to TRBD1. V shed 3 bases, J shed 8 bases, and the junction held 3 bases outside the gene matches. The CDR3 spans 13 residues.

The chain links TRBV12-3 or TRBV12-4 to TRBJ2-7; no clear D gene. The CDR3 has 17 amino acids. Deletions cut 10 bases from V and 2 bases from J, with 27 bases between. CDR3: CATSTAPGLGDTYEQYF. The CDR3 DNA follows: TGTGCCACCTCAACGGCTCCGGGCCTTGGGGATACCTACGAGCAGTACTTC.

The gene calls are TRBV24-1 and TRBJ2-3, with TRBD2 as a possible D gene (5 bases). V lost 2 bases and J 2 bases, leaving 7 bases between the germline ends. Per germline, CDR1 KGHDR and CDR2 SFDVKD. This CDR3 has 14 amino acids. The CDR3 nucleotides read TGTGCCACCAGTGATTACGGACTCACAGATACGCAGTATTTT. The encoded protein is CATSDYGLTDTQYF.

In its sample, this clonotype was seen many times. The chain has TRBV28 and TRBJ1-5; 7 nucleotides agree with TRBD1. The CDR3 contains 14 residues. V was pared by 5 bases and J by 5 bases, with 6 bases of the junction left unmatched. Per the germline V gene, CDR1 is MDHEN and CDR2 is SYDVKM. CDR3 DNA sequence: TGTGCCAGCAGTGAGACAGGGTCCCATCAGCCCCAGCATTTT. It codes for CASSETGSHQPQHF.

This clonotype showed up many times. The rearrangement links TRBV7-2 to TRBJ1-2, with D possibly matching TRBD1 (5 bases). The CDR3 is 13 amino acids. The V end lost 2 bases, the J end lost 8 bases, and 12 bases lay between the germline ends. From germline, CDR1 is SGHTA and CDR2 FQGNSA. CDR3 sequence: CASSLMAGWGYTF. The DNA of the CDR3 is TGTGCCAGCAGCTTAATGGCAGGGTGGGGCTACACCTTC.

This clonotype has ten or more counts. This chain uses TRBV7-3 with TRBJ2-6, with 7 bases identical to TRBD1. V lost 5 bases, J lost 19 bases, and 11 bases stayed unmatched. The germline V gene has CDR1 SGHTA and CDR2 FQGTGA. The CDR3 runs to 12 residues. The CDR3 sequence: CASSQRDSPLTF. The CDR3, as DNA: TGTGCCAGCAGCCAGAGGGACAGTCCCCTTACTTTC.

Many counts were recorded for this clonotype. The CDR3 loop is CASKRQGVGEKLFF. CDR3 DNA: TGTGCCAGCAAAAGGCAGGGAGTCGGCGAAAAACTGTTTTTT. The rearrangement uses TRBV2 and TRBJ1-4, with D possibly being TRBD1 (5 bases). The CDR3 has 14 amino acids. V was shortened by 7 bases and J by 8 bases, with 17 bases between the two germline ends. Per germline, CDR1 SNHLY and CDR2 FYNNEI.

This clonotype came up many times. The chain links TRBV12-3 or TRBV12-4 to TRBJ2-1; possibly TRBD1 for D (5 bases). CDR3 length: 14 residues. Trimming pared 4 bases from V and 7 bases from J, leaving 14 bases between. The CDR3 loop is CASSSTPGKNEQFF. CDR3 sequence (DNA): TGTGCCAGCAGTTCCACCCCAGGGAAGAATGAGCAGTTCTTC.

This clonotype was seen ten or more times. This chain joins TRBV29-1 and TRBJ1-1, with a weak D call TRBD1 (6 bases). Germline V gene data show CDR1 as SQVTM and CDR2 as ANQGSEA. Trimming left V 6 bases short and J 1 base short, with 15 bases between. This CDR3 spans 14 amino acids. CDR3 bases: TGCAGCGTCAAGACAGGTGGGAGGAACACTGAAGCTTTCTTT. As protein: CSVKTGGRNTEAFF.

This clonotype has just a few counts. This chain joins TRBV7-9 and TRBJ2-1; unclear D gene. Trimming took 1 base from V and 2 from J, leaving 15 bases between them. The CDR3 sequence is 17 residues long. Per the germline V gene, CDR1 is SEHNR and CDR2 is FQNEAQ (reference sequence). Here the CDR3 DNA reads TGTGCCAGCAGCTTAGGGTCTTTGGGCGGACCCTACAATGAGCAGTTCTTC. Translating gives CASSLGSLGGPYNEQFF.

The chain couples TRBV5-8 to TRBJ2-1; TRBD1 agrees at 9 bases. The junction had 7 bases not matched to a gene; V was cut back by 0 bases and J by 15 bases. Germline V gene data show CDR1 as SGHTS and CDR2 as YDEGEE. This CDR3 has 13 amino acids. CDR3 sequence: CASSLVGDRVPFF. CDR3 DNA: TGTGCCAGCAGCTTGGTAGGGGACAGGGTGCCGTTCTTC.